This entry features one T cell receptor (beta chain) sequence. This clonotype was seen at least ten times. Its antigen is not yet known. No base quality values were provided; no much bigger clone lies one nucleotide off. This entry comes from a study of T cells in Graves' hyperthyroidism and ophthalmopathy (dated by TCRdb to between 2018 and 2020). With respect to the entire study: Peripheral blood samples were taken at initial diagnosis, before any treatment was given. The paper describes TCR Vbeta CDR3 sequencing of 130 to 150 peripheral blood samples, made up of 43 ophthalmopathy patients, over 70 hyperthyroidism patients and 17 progressor patients. An independent validation cohort of around 19 hyperthyroidism patients and 17 patients who later progressed to ophthalmopathy tested prospective prediction of ophthalmopathy. To identify TCR V-J signatures that set the groups apart, the researchers used a discovery cohort of approximately 98 patients, made up of 40 to 45 with Graves' ophthalmopathy and some 60 with stable Graves' hyperthyroidism. For training and testing, the 100 or so patients in the discovery cohort were randomly divided in a 7:3 ratio. Thyroid tissue and blood T-cell repertoires from six Graves' hyperthyroidism patients were also compared in the study. Following sampling, methimazole starting at 30 mg daily was given to hyperthyroidism patients, and high-dose intravenous methylprednisolone was given to ophthalmopathy patients.

The TCR beta CDR3 regions were amplified from RNA transcripts. The first round of RT-PCR for the TCR CDR3 was performed with the HTBI primer set and the Qiagen OneStep RT-PCR kit. The libraries were constructed in a second round of multiplex PCR and then size-selected and purified. Libraries were sequenced paired-end with 100 bp reads on an Illumina HiSeq2000. For the original study's pipeline: Raw data were processed with SOAPnuke, discarding reads with adapters, uncalled bases, mean Phred below 15, or no exact constant-primer or identifier match. COPE v1.2.5 was used to merge the high-quality paired reads, and each unique nucleotide sequence was defined as a clonotype. MiTCR v1.1 was used to align the clonotypes against IMGT TRBV, TRBD and TRBJ reference segments. Only V-J combinations with frequency above 0.0001, covering 99% to 99.2% of repertoires, were analysed. The TCS score was defined as the ratio of F50 (clonal expansion) to E x V (chaos), calculated using BLOSUM62-based TCRdist between CDR3 peptides within each V-J. Welch's t-statistics and random forest reduced several hundred V-J features to 13, which were used in a naive Bayes classifier (R e1071). TCRdb took the public reads, trimmed them with fastp at Q25, ran MiXCR for clone calling and kept in-frame beta chains. CDR3 protein duplicates are merged, each entry listing the most common genes and DNA. The V and J calls, along with clone size, are taken from TCRdb and not from the paper's own processing. In this sample the table shows fewer than 550,000 distinct CDR3 sequences, around 22% of which occur a single time. Clones ranked in the top ten supply around 11% of the sample.

Results the study describes overall, beyond this receptor: A 13 V-J signature model separated ophthalmopathy from stable hyperthyroidism, with around 88% sensitivity and approximately 81% specificity in cross-validation and 80%/75% in testing. In validation, the model predicted progression to ophthalmopathy with just under 71% sensitivity and approximately 78% specificity, a median of around six months before onset. Sample size was not statistically predetermined, and blinding of investigators to group allocation was not performed. Most expanded thyroid clonotypes (frequency above 0.001) were also found in blood, which suggests that blood repertoires may mirror thyroid immune responses.

In the ophthalmopathy patients, disease was moderately to severely active, with a Clinical Activity Score of 3 or more, a NOSPECS grade of 4 or more, and a duration of less than 3 months. Any patient with an uncontrolled infection, another autoimmune disease, pregnancy or lactation was excluded. Clinical symptoms, serum thyroxine and TRAb, thyroid ultrasound, and orbital computed tomography formed the basis for the diagnoses. PBMCs were isolated from 10 ml of fresh peripheral blood by Ficoll-Paque density gradient centrifugation. Total RNA was extracted with Trizol reagent, and quality was checked on an Agilent 2100 Bioanalyzer. The germline V gene provides CDR1 MNHEY and CDR2 SVGEGT. Germline trimming: 8 bases from V, 4 bases from J; junction bases outside gene matches: 8. The CDR3 holds 14 amino acids from the cysteine to the phenylalanine. Of the read, only the CDR3 DNA is kept; its 42 bases are in frame from base 1.

The sequenced sample consisted of blood. The V and J genes are TRBV6-2 or TRBV6-3 and TRBJ2-3; 8 junctional bases match TRBD2. This clonotype was sampled from a woman between 25 and 40 years old with Graves' ophthalmopathy. The nucleotides read TGTGCCAGCCAAACGACTAGCGACTCAGATACGCAGTATTTT. It codes for CASQTTSDSDTQYF.